Listed below are T cell receptor beta chains from one sample, sequenced in a study of blood T cells in healthy people across ages. TCRdb reprocessed the 5' RACE reads with MiXCR, giving one entry per CDR3 protein. Of about 1.8 million distinct CDR3 sequences listed, around half were seen once; the top ten hold approximately 2.1%. What was sequenced was blood. The receptors here all came from a woman aged 35 to 49 in good health. Both conserved end residues are part of each CDR3. The D gene is left open where the match is weak.

TRBV28,NA,TRBJ1-2,CASREGILGYTF
TRBV28,NA,NA,CASSLSGGTNEQYF
TRBV7-2,NA,NA,CASTQGLPYEQYF
TRBV7-9,NA,TRBJ1-6,CASSVNTAHSPLHF
TRBV6-5,NA,TRBJ2-1,CASSRLGALRNEQFF
TRBV9,TRBD2,TRBJ2-3,CASSARTSGGLMDTQYF
TRBV24-1,NA,TRBJ2-7,CATSDAGTPPYEQYF
TRBV27,NA,TRBJ2-3,CASSQTGTARGTQYF
TRBV12-3/TRBV12-4,TRBD1,TRBJ1-2,CASSSQRTGFGYGYTF
TRBV6-6,NA,NA,CASSYGDNEQYF
TRBV6-2/TRBV6-3,NA,TRBJ2-7,CASRKGETSYEQYF
TRBV7-2,NA,TRBJ2-6,CASRTGISGANVLTF
TRBV20-1,TRBD1,TRBJ2-5,CSAIPGTGLQETQYF
TRBV20-1,NA,TRBJ2-7,CSARDAAGGEQYF
TRBV12-3/TRBV12-4,TRBD2,TRBJ2-1,CASSLELAGGRYNEQFF
TRBV4-1,TRBD2,TRBJ2-1,CASSQTSGGGFEQFF
TRBV6-2/TRBV6-3,NA,TRBJ1-6,CASSPTASNSPLHF
TRBV7-3,NA,TRBJ2-3,CASSLGPGRDTQYF
TRBV4-3,NA,TRBJ1-2,CASSQGGLSLYGYTF
TRBV11-2,TRBD1,TRBJ2-4,CASSVGQGAMYIQYF
TRBV20-1,NA,TRBJ1-6,CSARERRGASNSPLHF
TRBV7-2,NA,TRBJ1-2,CASSLATGSNYGYTF
TRBV6-2/TRBV6-3,NA,TRBJ2-5,CASSYVGGLTQETQYF
TRBV28,NA,TRBJ2-1,CASSTVGNEQFF
TRBV5-1,TRBD1,TRBJ2-3,CASSLVGTASTDTQYF
TRBV7-2,NA,TRBJ2-3,CASSLALQGTDTQYF
TRBV6-6,NA,TRBJ2-5,CASSYGRGKETQYF
TRBV6-6,TRBD2,TRBJ2-7,CASRSLADEQYF
TRBV5-1,NA,TRBJ2-5,CASSFGATETQYF
TRBV12-3/TRBV12-4,NA,TRBJ2-1,CASSLLRGASYNEQFF
TRBV18,TRBD2,TRBJ2-5,CASSQVERGRSKTQYF
TRBV4-3,NA,TRBJ2-1,CASSQDNRGDYNEQFF
TRBV4-3,NA,TRBJ1-6,CASSQEQVLSDGGSYNSPLHF
TRBV20-1,TRBD2,NA,CSARAITSGGDYEQYF
TRBV24-1,TRBD1,TRBJ2-4,CATSEGGAGKNIQYF
TRBV2,TRBD2,TRBJ2-7,CASKLGTSGVHEQYF
TRBV7-2,TRBD2,TRBJ2-5,CASSKLAGGVETQYF
TRBV29-1,TRBD1,TRBJ1-2,CSVGTGIGGYTF
TRBV6-1,NA,TRBJ2-6,CASNPEGYRSGANVLTF
TRBV5-1,NA,TRBJ2-7,CASSLRAGLYEQYF
TRBV20-1,NA,TRBJ2-1,CSAVGVVGASPYEQFF
TRBV7-2,TRBD2,TRBJ2-1,CASSAALAGFHNEQFF
TRBV7-2,TRBD1,TRBJ2-5,CASSMDRVETQYF
TRBV5-1,TRBD2,TRBJ2-1,CASTSLAGINEQFF
TRBV20-1,TRBD1,TRBJ2-5,CSLDRGLMETQYF
TRBV7-2,NA,TRBJ2-3,CASSLVLWPAGAIDTQYF
TRBV6-2/TRBV6-3,NA,NA,CASRRAPYEQYF
TRBV28,NA,TRBJ1-1,CASSPLSVNTEAFF
TRBV28,TRBD1,TRBJ1-5,CASSALGTGGFQPQHF
TRBV10-3,NA,NA,CATRTTEELTQYF
TRBV11-2,NA,TRBJ2-6,CASSLLTGGELSGANVLTF
TRBV19,NA,TRBJ2-3,CASRGGSIGTDTQYF
TRBV9,NA,TRBJ1-1,CASSVGGLTEAFF
TRBV6-2/TRBV6-3,NA,TRBJ2-6,CASNLGGAGANVLTF
TRBV7-9,NA,TRBJ2-7,CASSAKGSGYEQYF
TRBV13,TRBD1,NA,CASSFSGQSSYNEQYF
TRBV5-6,TRBD1,TRBJ1-2,CASSLQGASCYGYTF